Each of the 11 T cell receptor beta chains below was sequenced from the same sample in a study of cytomegalovirus exposure and HLA in healthy donors. The PCR had 60 Vbeta and 13 Jbeta primers. Only in-frame clones appear in the TCRdb table, and some are missing; sequencing was by immunoSEQ multiplex PCR. This table has fewer than 200,000 clones, more than 75% appearing once. The sequenced sample was PBMCs. The receptors stem from a man younger than 35 in good health and CMV-seropositive.

The gene calls are TRBV7-2 and TRBJ1-1, with unresolved D. CDR1 and CDR2 (germline): SGHTA, FQGNSA. Trimming stripped 2 bases from V and 4 bases from J, with 8 bases between. The CDR3 is 13 amino acids. DNA of the CDR3: TGTGCCAGCAGCTTAACGGGGTCCACTGAAGCTTTCTTT. Translated, it gives CASSLTGSTEAFF.

The chain couples TRBV6-1 to TRBJ1-5, with D possibly being TRBD1 (6 bases). Germline V lookup: CDR1 MNHNS, CDR2 SASEGT. Between the trimmed V and J ends, which lost 0 bases and 7 bases, there was a span of 16 bases. The CDR3 covers 16 residues. The CDR3 loop is CASSEAGGGARQPQHF. Here the CDR3 DNA reads TGTGCCAGCAGTGAAGCGGGTGGGGGGGCAAGGCAGCCCCAGCATTTT.

Only a few counts were recorded for this clone. The chain has TRBV30 and TRBJ2-5, with 7 bases identical to TRBD1. Germline values: CDR1 GTSNPN, CDR2 SVGIG (reference sequence). The V gene end was trimmed by 2 bases and the J gene end by 2 bases; junction bases not matched to a gene: 2. The length of the CDR3 is 13 residues. The CDR3 nucleotides are TGTGCCTGGAGTTGGGACAGTCAAGAGACCCAGTACTTC. It translates to CAWSWDSQETQYF.

The chain carries TRBV5-1 and TRBJ1-1; TRBD1 is a possible D gene (6 bases). This CDR3 contains 14 residues. From germline, CDR1 is SGHRS and CDR2 YFSETQ. V shed 4 bases and J shed 1 base, with 11 bases lying between them. CDR3 loop: CASSRTEQNTEAFF. The CDR3 DNA reads TGCGCCAGCAGCAGGACAGAGCAGAACACTGAAGCTTTCTTT.

The chain recombines TRBV4-3 with TRBJ1-2; weak D call: TRBD1 (5 bases). CDR1 is LGHNA and CDR2 is YSLEER in the germline V gene. Trimming removed 0 bases from V and 4 bases from J, with 18 bases in between. The CDR3 contains 17 residues. The chain's CDR3 is CASSQDVLSERGYGYTF. CDR3 DNA sequence: TGCGCCAGCAGCCAAGATGTTCTGAGCGAAAGGGGCTATGGCTACACCTTC.

The chain carries TRBV6-5 and TRBJ2-3; 8 bases are a match to TRBD2. CDR1 is MNHEY and CDR2 is SVGAGI in the germline V gene. J was trimmed by 4 bases and V by 11 bases; bases with no gene match: 8. The CDR3 length is 13 residues. In nucleotides, the CDR3 is TGTGCCCACGGCCGGGGGGGAGCAGATACGCAGTATTTT. It yields the protein CAHGRGGADTQYF.

The chain carries TRBV7-8 and TRBJ1-1, with 9 bases lining up with TRBD1. CDR3 length: 12 amino acids. In germline, CDR1 is SGHVS, CDR2 FQNEAQ. V lost 6 bases to trimming and J lost 11 bases; unmatched junction nucleotides: 7. This chain's CDR3 is CASSHGDREAFF. CDR3 nucleotide sequence: TGTGCCAGCAGTCATGGGGACAGGGAGGCTTTCTTT.

The V call is TRBV7-9, the J call TRBJ2-1; 8 positions agree with TRBD2. With V trimmed by 5 bases and J by 4 bases, 7 bases remained unmatched. In germline, CDR1 is SEHNR, CDR2 FQNEAQ (reference sequence). This CDR3 region has 15 residues. CDR3: CASSLERGLYNEQFF. The CDR3 nucleotides read TGTGCCAGCAGCCTCGAGCGGGGGCTTTACAATGAGCAGTTCTTC.

The chain is built from TRBV7-2 and TRBJ2-3, with TRBD2 matching over 10 bases. Trimming removed 1 base from V and 9 bases from J; junction bases left unmatched: 19. The length of the CDR3 is 19 residues. Germline V gene data show CDR1 as SGHTA and CDR2 as FQGNSA. In nucleotides, the CDR3 is TGTGCCAGCAGCTTAGGGGGAGGAGGAAGCGGGGGGGCTAATCACACGCAGTATTTT. It encodes CASSLGGGGSGGANHTQYF.

V and J are TRBV19 and TRBJ2-2, with 11 nucleotides matching TRBD2. The CDR3 runs to 19 residues. Germline assignment: CDR1 LNHDA and CDR2 SQIVND (reference sequence). With 0 bases clipped from V and 4 bases from J, the junction kept 10 bases outside the gene matches. In nucleotides, the CDR3 is TGTGCCAGTAGTATAGATTCGGCTAGCGGGGGGAAAATCACCGGGGAGCTGTTTTTT. Amino acid sequence: CASSIDSASGGKITGELFF. Using reference TRBV19 and TRBJ2-2 for the parts outside the CDR3, the full variable domain is DGGITQSPKYLFRKEGQNVTLSCEQNLNHDAMYWYRQDPGQGLRLIYYSQIVNDFQKGDIAEGYSVSREKKESFPLTVTSAQKNPTAFYLCASSIDSASGGKITGELFFGEGSRLTVL.

The chain combines TRBV7-2 with TRBJ2-7, with D perhaps matching TRBD1 (6 bases). CDR1 and CDR2 from the germline V gene are SGHTA and FQGNSA. Trimming pared 0 bases from V and 1 base from J, leaving 10 bases between. The CDR3 length is 15 residues. The CDR3 DNA reads TGTGCCAGCAGCTTAGCGAGCACAGGGTCCTACGAGCAGTACTTC. It encodes CASSLASTGSYEQYF. The full variable domain, completed using reference TRBV7-2 and TRBJ2-7, is GAGVSQSPSNKVTEKGKDVELRCDPISGHTALYWYRQSLGQGLEFLIYFQGNSAPDKSGLPSDRFSAERTGGSVSTLTIQRTQQEDSAVYLCASSLASTGSYEQYFGPGTRLTVT.